These 28 T cell receptor beta chains originate from one sample sequenced in a study of T-cell reconstitution after alpha-beta-depleted transplantation in children. Researchers prepared the TCRbeta library using unique molecular identifiers, the study reports. MiXCR was run by TCRdb on the PCR reads, yielding one entry per CDR3 protein. The sample has about 600,000 distinct CDR3 sequences, 10% to 15% seen once. The sequences come from PBMCs, mostly from graft donor cells, collected 360 days after TCRalphabeta/CD19-depleted stem cell transplant. The origin of the receptors is a male patient younger than 18 who had a stem cell transplant for acute myeloid leukemia, so the T cells may come from the graft donor.

This clonotype was detected many times. V is TRBV29-1 and J is TRBJ2-4; TRBD2 matches at 7 bases. The germline gives CDR1 SQVTM, CDR2 ANQGSEA. V lost 2 bases, J lost 2 bases, and 9 bases stayed unmatched. CDR3 size: 16 residues. For the CDR3, the DNA is TGCAGCGTTGAATGGTACGGGAGGAGTACCAAAAACATTCAGTACTTC. It is translated as CSVEWYGRSTKNIQYF.

This clonotype was seen a few times. This chain uses TRBV20-1 with TRBJ2-7; 7 nucleotides match TRBD2. In germline, CDR1 is DFQATT, CDR2 SNEGSKA (reference sequence). Trimming cost V 4 bases and J 5 bases; bases outside gene matches: 14. The CDR3 has 15 residues. CDR3 sequence reads: CSATSGTTQGDEQYF. CDR3 nucleotide sequence: TGCAGTGCTACCTCCGGGACTACCCAGGGAGACGAGCAGTACTTC.

This chain links TRBV5-1 with TRBJ2-5, with 7 bases that match TRBD1. Germline CDR1 SGHRS, CDR2 YFSETQ. The CDR3 extends over 15 amino acids. V lost 2 bases and J lost 2; bases outside the gene matches: 6. CDR3 bases: TGCGCCAGCAGCTTCAAAAGGGGGCCACAAGAGACCCAGTACTTC. The encoded protein is CASSFKRGPQETQYF.

This clonotype was seen a few times. The rearrangement links TRBV12-3 or TRBV12-4 to TRBJ2-1, with TRBD1 identical over 9 bases. Unmatched junction bases numbered 11, after V lost 4 bases and J lost 4 bases. CDR3 length: 17 residues. The CDR3 DNA reads TGTGCCAGCAGTTCCCGGACAGGGGTGCCACCTTACAATGAGCAGTTCTTC. This translates into CASSSRTGVPPYNEQFF.

This rearrangement joins TRBV27 to TRBJ2-1; D is possibly TRBD2 (6 bases). The V gene lost 6 bases and the J gene lost 1 base, with 19 bases spanning the gap. The length of the CDR3 is 17 residues. CDR1 and CDR2 (germline): MNHEY, SMNVEV (reference sequence). CDR3 sequence reads: CASREHSGGLSYNEQFF. The CDR3 bases are TGTGCCAGCAGAGAGCATAGTGGCGGACTATCCTACAATGAGCAGTTCTTC.

The sample holds many counts of this clonotype. The chain uses TRBV11-1 and TRBJ2-3; D gene uncertain. CDR3 length equals 18 residues. Trimming stripped 7 bases from V and 0 bases from J, with 23 bases between. CDR1 SGHAT and CDR2 FQDESV come from the germline V gene (reference sequence). In DNA form, the CDR3 reads TGTGCCAGCACCCCCGACGGACGGGCGGAACTTAGCACAGATACGCAGTATTTT. Residues: CASTPDGRAELSTDTQYF.

This clonotype has only a few counts. The V and J genes are TRBV12-5 and TRBJ2-2; TRBD1 aligns across 11 bases. The CDR3 runs 17 residues. CDR1 and CDR2 from the germline V gene are LGHNT and FRNRAP. J gave up 7 bases and V 1 base, and 8 bases lay outside the gene matches. The CDR3 DNA sequence: TGTGCTAGTGGTTTGGCCCTCGGACAGGGGGCCGGCGGGGAGCTGTTTTTT. This encodes CASGLALGQGAGGELFF. The full variable domain, with the rest looked up from reference TRBV12-5 and TRBJ2-2, is DARVTQTPRHKVTEMGQEVTMRCQPILGHNTVFWYRQTMMQGLELLAYFRNRAPLDDSGMPKDRFSAEMPDATLATLKIQPSEPRDSAVYFCASGLALGQGAGGELFFGEGSRLTVL.

This clonotype was observed a handful of times. This rearrangement joins TRBV6-1 to TRBJ2-7; D uncertain. Trimming shortened V by 6 bases and J by 7 bases, and 16 bases separated the two germline ends. The CDR3 is made up of 13 amino acids. CDR1 MNHNS and CDR2 SASEGT come from the germline V gene. The CDR3 DNA is TGTGCCAGCAGCCCCTTTCTCTCGGAAGAGCAGTACTTC. Amino acid sequence: CASSPFLSEEQYF.

The chain has TRBV4-2 and TRBJ2-7; 13 bases line up with TRBD2. The CDR3 has 17 amino acids. Germline values: CDR1 LGHNA, CDR2 YNFKEQ. The junction had 2 bases not matched to a gene; V was cut back by 0 bases and J by 0 bases. The CDR3 loop is CASSQELAGGGSYEQYF. DNA of the CDR3: TGTGCCAGCAGCCAAGAACTAGCGGGAGGGGGCTCCTACGAGCAGTACTTC.

This clonotype has a count of ten or more. The chain employs TRBV29-1 and TRBJ2-3; D possibly corresponds to TRBD1 (6 bases). Between the trimmed V and J ends, which lost 5 bases and 1 base, there was a span of 10 bases. The CDR3 totals 13 residues. Germline V gene lookup returns CDR1 SQVTM and CDR2 ANQGSEA. The CDR3 loop is CSVRTGRTDTQYF. As DNA, the CDR3 is TGCAGCGTTCGAACAGGGCGCACAGATACGCAGTATTTT.

This clonotype occurred many times. This chain uses TRBV29-1 with TRBJ1-1; 8 nucleotides agree with TRBD1. The CDR3 consists of 13 residues. V was pared by 5 bases and J by 1 base, with 3 bases of the junction left unmatched. Germline loops: CDR1 SQVTM, CDR2 ANQGSEA. The CDR3 loop reads CSVTGGPNTEAFF. The CDR3 DNA sequence: TGCAGCGTTACAGGGGGACCGAACACTGAAGCTTTCTTT.

This clonotype was seen a few times. The CDR3 DNA reads TGTGCCAGCAGTGACTGGGACAGGGGGAGCACAGATACGCAGTATTTT. Translated, it gives CASSDWDRGSTDTQYF. The rearrangement uses TRBV6-4 and TRBJ2-3; 11 bases match TRBD1. Trimming removed 1 base from V and 0 bases from J; junction bases left unmatched: 0. This CDR3 region has 16 residues. The germline gives CDR1 MRHNA, CDR2 SNTAGT.

This clonotype was seen only a few times. The chain recombines TRBV5-8 with TRBJ2-7; D might be TRBD1 (6 bases). This CDR3 is 17 amino acids long. Trimming took 2 bases from V and 3 from J, leaving 21 bases between them. Per germline, CDR1 SGHTS and CDR2 YDEGEE. The CDR3 region has the DNA TGTGCCAGCAGCTTAGCCAAGGTTATGGGGACAAGCTACGAGCAGTACTTC. This codes for CASSLAKVMGTSYEQYF.

The V call is TRBV27, the J call TRBJ2-1; TRBD2 matches at 7 bases. J was trimmed by 5 bases and V by 3 bases; bases with no gene match: 10. This CDR3 is 16 amino acids long. In germline, CDR1 is MNHEY, CDR2 SMNVEV (reference sequence). The CDR3 DNA follows: TGTGCCAGCAGTTTCCAAATCGGCGGGAGAGACAATGAGCAGTTCTTC. Protein product: CASSFQIGGRDNEQFF.

The table lists this clonotype with many counts. The chain combines TRBV5-1 with TRBJ2-3; D is undetermined. CDR1 is SGHRS, CDR2 YFSETQ, per germline. This CDR3 contains 15 residues. V was cut by 0 bases and J by 2 bases, with 10 bases left in between. The CDR3 loop is CASSLGGRLTDTQYF. DNA for the CDR3: TGCGCCAGCAGCTTGGGCGGACGACTCACAGATACGCAGTATTTT.

In this sample, this clonotype turned up a few times. This rearrangement joins TRBV25-1 to TRBJ2-2; 7 bases align to TRBD1. Trimming cost V 11 bases and J 6 bases; bases outside gene matches: 9. The CDR3 runs to 13 residues. Germline V gene sequence: CDR1 MGHDK, CDR2 SYGVNS. The CDR3 loop reads CAARQGSPGELFF. The CDR3 region has the DNA TGTGCCGCGAGACAGGGATCTCCCGGGGAGCTGTTTTTT.

The gene calls are TRBV6-1 and TRBJ1-3; the D gene is possibly TRBD1 (5 bases). CDR1 is MNHNS, CDR2 SASEGT, per germline. The CDR3 length is 17 residues. Trimming removed 2 bases from V and 4 bases from J, with 18 bases in between. The CDR3 loop reads CASSEFATGTAGNTIYF. CDR3 sequence (DNA): TGTGCCAGCAGTGAATTTGCGACCGGGACCGCAGGAAACACCATATATTTT.

This chain links TRBV18 with TRBJ2-2, with unresolved D. The CDR3 length is 14 residues. CDR1 KGHSH and CDR2 LQKENI come from the germline V gene. V was clipped by 5 bases and J by 0 bases, with 7 bases between them. The CDR3 protein is CASSGITNTGELFF. The CDR3 coding sequence is TGTGCCAGCTCAGGGATAACGAACACCGGGGAGCTGTTTTTT.

This clonotype has a handful of counts. The chain combines TRBV4-3 with TRBJ2-3, with D uncertain. This CDR3 spans 13 amino acids. The V gene's germline CDR1 is LGHNA and CDR2 YSLEER. Trimming took 0 bases from V and 4 from J, leaving 5 bases between them. The CDR3 protein is CASSQEAPDTQYF. The CDR3 bases are TGCGCCAGCAGCCAAGAAGCGCCAGATACGCAGTATTTT.

The chain combines TRBV19 with TRBJ2-5; tentative D call: TRBD2 (5 bases). This CDR3 contains 11 residues. From germline, CDR1 is LNHDA and CDR2 SQIVND (reference sequence). The V end lost 11 bases, the J end lost 5 bases, and 12 bases lay between the germline ends. This CDR3 reads CAYGRLETQYF. In DNA, the CDR3 is TGTGCCTATGGGAGACTTGAGACCCAGTACTTC.

The chain is built from TRBV20-1 and TRBJ2-5, with D possibly being TRBD1 (6 bases). Trimming removed 5 bases from V and 5 bases from J, with 18 bases in between. Germline V gives CDR1 DFQATT, CDR2 SNEGSKA (reference sequence). This CDR3 region has 14 residues. The chain's CDR3 is CSAYTGRSAETQYF. Written as DNA, the CDR3 is TGCAGTGCTTATACAGGGCGCTCTGCGGAGACCCAGTACTTC.

The V and J genes are TRBV9 and TRBJ1-5, with 8 positions matching TRBD1. Germline trimming cut 3 bases from V and 3 bases from J; bases unmatched to any gene: 5. The CDR3 sequence is 15 residues long. Looked up from germline, CDR1 is SGDLS and CDR2 is YYNGEE. The CDR3 DNA sequence: TGTGCCAGCAGCGCAGGGGGCTCGGTCAATCAGCCCCAGCATTTT. It is translated as CASSAGGSVNQPQHF.

This chain joins TRBV7-9 and TRBJ1-5; the match to TRBD1 covers 7 bases. Trimming at V came to 5 bases and at J to 5 bases, leaving 6 bases not matched to a gene. The CDR3 totals 14 residues. Germline assignment: CDR1 SEHNR and CDR2 FQNEAQ (reference sequence). The CDR3 sequence: CASSPRDSHQPQHF. CDR3 nucleotide sequence: TGTGCCAGCAGCCCGCGGGACAGCCATCAGCCCCAGCATTTT. Based on the CDR3 plus reference TRBV7-9 and TRBJ1-5, the full variable domain is DTGVSQNPRHKITKRGQNVTFRCDPISEHNRLYWYRQTLGQGPEFLTYFQNEAQLEKSRLLSDRFSAERPKGSFSTLEIQRTEQGDSAMYLCASSPRDSHQPQHFGDGTRLSIL.

The table lists this clonotype with many counts. The genes are TRBV5-1 and TRBJ2-1, with 9 bases lining up with TRBD2. Unmatched junction bases numbered 8, after V lost 4 bases and J lost 6 bases. Per the germline V gene, CDR1 is SGHRS and CDR2 is YFSETQ. The CDR3 has 15 amino acids. CDR3 DNA sequence: TGCGCCAGCAGCCCCGGGACTAGCATCGGCAATGAGCAGTTCTTC. Translating gives CASSPGTSIGNEQFF.

The rearrangement links TRBV19 to TRBJ2-2; 8 bases align to TRBD2. Trimming removed 3 bases from V and 0 bases from J; junction bases left unmatched: 9. The CDR3 contains 18 residues. CDR1 and CDR2 (germline): LNHDA, SQIVND (reference sequence). The CDR3 loop is CASSIRTSGNANTGELFF. DNA for the CDR3: TGTGCCAGTAGTATCAGAACTAGCGGAAACGCGAACACCGGGGAGCTGTTTTTT.

V usage is TRBV27 and J usage is TRBJ2-1; possibly TRBD1 or TRBD2 for D (5 bases each). Per germline, CDR1 MNHEY and CDR2 SMNVEV (reference sequence). The CDR3 runs to 13 residues. V shed 6 bases and J shed 4 bases, with 10 bases lying between them. The CDR3 DNA reads as TGTGCCAGCAGGCAGGGACCTTACAATGAGCAGTTCTTC. This sequence encodes CASRQGPYNEQFF.

This clonotype was observed a single time. The rearrangement joins TRBV7-6 to TRBJ2-7, with D possibly matching TRBD2 (6 bases). The CDR3 spans 14 residues. With 4 bases removed from V and 1 base from J, the gap between germline ends came to 11 bases. Looked up from germline, CDR1 is SGHVS and CDR2 is FNYEAQ. CDR3 region: CASSSNGGSYEQYF. The CDR3 bases are TGTGCCAGCAGCTCCAATGGGGGGTCCTACGAGCAGTACTTC.

The CDR3 sequence: CASPDGQYGNEQFF. The CDR3 bases are TGTGCCAGCCCGGATGGCCAGTACGGCAATGAGCAGTTCTTC. V and J are TRBV7-9 and TRBJ2-1; D not resolved. There are 14 residues in the CDR3. The germline V gene encodes CDR1 SEHNR and CDR2 FQNEAQ (reference sequence). Between the trimmed V and J ends, which lost 8 bases and 6 bases, there was a span of 17 bases.